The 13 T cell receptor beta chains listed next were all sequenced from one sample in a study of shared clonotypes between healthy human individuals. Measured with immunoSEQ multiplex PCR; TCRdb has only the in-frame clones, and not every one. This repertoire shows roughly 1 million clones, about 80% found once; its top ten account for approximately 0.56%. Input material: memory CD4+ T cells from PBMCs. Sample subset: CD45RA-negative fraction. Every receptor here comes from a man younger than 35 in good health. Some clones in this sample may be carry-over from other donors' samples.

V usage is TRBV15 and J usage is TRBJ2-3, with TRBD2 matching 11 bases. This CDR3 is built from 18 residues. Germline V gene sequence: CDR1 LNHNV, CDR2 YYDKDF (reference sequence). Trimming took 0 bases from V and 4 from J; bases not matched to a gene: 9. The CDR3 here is CATSRDSRTSGLPDTQYF. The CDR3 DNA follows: TGTGCCACCAGCAGAGATTCCCGGACTAGCGGGCTTCCAGATACGCAGTATTTT.

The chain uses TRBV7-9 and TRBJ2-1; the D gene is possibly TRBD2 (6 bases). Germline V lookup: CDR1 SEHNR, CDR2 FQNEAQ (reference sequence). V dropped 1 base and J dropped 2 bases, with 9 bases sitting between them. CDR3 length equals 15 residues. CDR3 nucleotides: TGTGCCAGCAGCTTAGTCGGGGGTCCCTACAATGAGCAGTTCTTC. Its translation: CASSLVGGPYNEQFF. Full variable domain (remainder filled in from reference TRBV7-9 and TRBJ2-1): DTGVSQNPRHKITKRGQNVTFRCDPISEHNRLYWYRQTLGQGPEFLTYFQNEAQLEKSRLLSDRFSAERPKGSFSTLEIQRTEQGDSAMYLCASSLVGGPYNEQFFGPGTRLTVL.

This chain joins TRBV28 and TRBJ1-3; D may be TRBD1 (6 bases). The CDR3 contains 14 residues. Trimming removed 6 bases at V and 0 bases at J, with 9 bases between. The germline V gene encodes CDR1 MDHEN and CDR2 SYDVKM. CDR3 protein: CASRWDISGNTIYF. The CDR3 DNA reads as TGTGCCAGCAGATGGGACATCTCTGGAAACACCATATATTTT. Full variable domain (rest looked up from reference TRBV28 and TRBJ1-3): DVKVTQSSRYLVKRTGEKVFLECVQDMDHENMFWYRQDPGLGLRLIYFSYDVKMKEKGDIPEGYSVSREKKERFSLILESASTNQTSMYLCASRWDISGNTIYFGEGSWLTVV.

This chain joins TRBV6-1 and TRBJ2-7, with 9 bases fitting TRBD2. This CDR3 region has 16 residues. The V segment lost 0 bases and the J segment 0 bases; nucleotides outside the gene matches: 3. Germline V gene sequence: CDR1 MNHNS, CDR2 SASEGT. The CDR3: CASSEALAGSSYEQYF. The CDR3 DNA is TGTGCCAGCAGTGAAGCGCTAGCGGGGAGCTCCTACGAGCAGTACTTC.

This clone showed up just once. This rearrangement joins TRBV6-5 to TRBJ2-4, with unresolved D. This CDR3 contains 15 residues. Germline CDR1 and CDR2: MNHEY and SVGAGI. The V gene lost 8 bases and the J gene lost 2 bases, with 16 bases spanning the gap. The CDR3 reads CASGLSGASKNIQYF. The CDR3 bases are TGTGCCAGCGGCCTCTCAGGCGCTTCCAAAAACATTCAGTACTTC.

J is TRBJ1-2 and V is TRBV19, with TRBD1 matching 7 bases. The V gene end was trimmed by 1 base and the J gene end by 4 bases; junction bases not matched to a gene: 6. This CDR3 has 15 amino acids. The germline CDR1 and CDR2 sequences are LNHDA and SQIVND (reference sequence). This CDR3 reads CASSIGGQTAYGYTF. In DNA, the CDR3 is TGTGCCAGTAGTATAGGGGGACAGACCGCCTATGGCTACACCTTC.

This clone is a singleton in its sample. The chain's CDR3 is CASSLDRGGQPQHF. The DNA of the CDR3 is TGCGCCAGCAGCTTGGATCGGGGCGGTCAGCCCCAGCATTTT. V usage is TRBV5-1 and J usage is TRBJ1-5; tentative D call: TRBD1 (5 bases). The CDR3 spans 14 residues. The germline V gene has CDR1 SGHRS and CDR2 YFSETQ. The V and J ends lost 0 bases and 6 bases respectively, with 10 bases between them.

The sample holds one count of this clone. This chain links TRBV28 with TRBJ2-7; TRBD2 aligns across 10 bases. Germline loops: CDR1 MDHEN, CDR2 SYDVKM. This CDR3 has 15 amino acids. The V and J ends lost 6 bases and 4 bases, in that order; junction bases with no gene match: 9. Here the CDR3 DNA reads TGTGCCAGCAGAACCCCTAGCGGGAGTCGTTACGAGCAGTACTTC. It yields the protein CASRTPSGSRYEQYF.

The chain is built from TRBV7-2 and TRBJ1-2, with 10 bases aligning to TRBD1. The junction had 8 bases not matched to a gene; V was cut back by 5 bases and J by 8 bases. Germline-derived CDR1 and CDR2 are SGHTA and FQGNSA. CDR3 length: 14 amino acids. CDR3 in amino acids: CASSQRQGADGYTF. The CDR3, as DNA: TGTGCCAGCAGCCAGAGACAGGGGGCGGACGGCTACACCTTC. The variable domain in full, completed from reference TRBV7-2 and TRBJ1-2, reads GAGVSQSPSNKVTEKGKDVELRCDPISGHTALYWYRQSLGQGLEFLIYFQGNSAPDKSGLPSDRFSAERTGGSVSTLTIQRTQQEDSAVYLCASSQRQGADGYTFGSGTRLTVV.

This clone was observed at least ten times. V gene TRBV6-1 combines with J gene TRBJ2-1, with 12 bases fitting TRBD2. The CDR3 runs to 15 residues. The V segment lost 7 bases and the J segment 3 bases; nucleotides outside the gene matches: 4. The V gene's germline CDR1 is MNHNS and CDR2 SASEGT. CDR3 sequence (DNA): TGTGCCAGCACCCGGACTAGCGGGGACTACAATGAGCAGTTCTTC. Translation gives CASTRTSGDYNEQFF.

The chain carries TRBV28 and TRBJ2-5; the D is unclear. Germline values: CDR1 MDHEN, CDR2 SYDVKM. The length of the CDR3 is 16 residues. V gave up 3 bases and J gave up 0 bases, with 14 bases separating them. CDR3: CASSFLGTAYQETQYF. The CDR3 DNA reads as TGTGCCAGCAGTTTTTTAGGCACCGCGTACCAAGAGACCCAGTACTTC.

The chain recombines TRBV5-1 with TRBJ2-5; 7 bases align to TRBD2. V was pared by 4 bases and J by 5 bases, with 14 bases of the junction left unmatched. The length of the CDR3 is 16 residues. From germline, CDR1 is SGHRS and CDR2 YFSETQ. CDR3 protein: CASSISVAGVGETQYF. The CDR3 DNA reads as TGCGCCAGCAGCATCTCGGTTGCGGGAGTGGGTGAGACCCAGTACTTC. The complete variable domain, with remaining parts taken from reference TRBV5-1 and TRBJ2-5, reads KAGVTQTPRYLIKTRGQQVTLSCSPISGHRSVSWYQQTPGQGLQFLFEYFSETQRNKGNFPGRFSGRQFSNSRSEMNVSTLELGDSALYLCASSISVAGVGETQYFGPGTRLLVL.

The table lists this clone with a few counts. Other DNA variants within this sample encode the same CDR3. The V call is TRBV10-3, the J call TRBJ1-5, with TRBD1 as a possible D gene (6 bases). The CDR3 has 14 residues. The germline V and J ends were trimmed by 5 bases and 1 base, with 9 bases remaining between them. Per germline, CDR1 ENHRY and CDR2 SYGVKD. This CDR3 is CAISPQGSNQPQHF. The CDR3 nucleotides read TGTGCCATCAGTCCACAGGGCAGCAATCAGCCCCAGCATTTT.